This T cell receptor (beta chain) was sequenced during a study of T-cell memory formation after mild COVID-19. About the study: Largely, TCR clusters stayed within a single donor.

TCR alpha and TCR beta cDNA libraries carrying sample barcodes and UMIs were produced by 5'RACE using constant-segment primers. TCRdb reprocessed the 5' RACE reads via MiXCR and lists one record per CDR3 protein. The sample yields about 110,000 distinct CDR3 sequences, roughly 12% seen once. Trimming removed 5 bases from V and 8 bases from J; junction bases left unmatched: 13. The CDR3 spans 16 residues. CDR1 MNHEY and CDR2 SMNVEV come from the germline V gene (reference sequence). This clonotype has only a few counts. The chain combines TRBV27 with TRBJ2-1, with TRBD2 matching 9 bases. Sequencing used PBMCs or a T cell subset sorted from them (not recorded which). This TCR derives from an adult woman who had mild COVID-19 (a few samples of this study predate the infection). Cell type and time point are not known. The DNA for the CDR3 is TGTGCCAGCAGTCCAACGGGACTAGCTTTTTCCTATGAGCAGTTCTTC. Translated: CASSPTGLAFSYEQFF.